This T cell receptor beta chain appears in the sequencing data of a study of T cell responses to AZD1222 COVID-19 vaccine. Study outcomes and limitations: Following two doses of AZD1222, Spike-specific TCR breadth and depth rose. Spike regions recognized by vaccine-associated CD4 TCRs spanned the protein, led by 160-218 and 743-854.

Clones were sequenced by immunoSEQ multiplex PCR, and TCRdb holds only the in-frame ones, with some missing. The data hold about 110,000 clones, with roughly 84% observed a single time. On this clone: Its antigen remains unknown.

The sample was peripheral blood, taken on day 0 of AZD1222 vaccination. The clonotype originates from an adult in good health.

The CDR3 DNA sequence: TGTGCCAGCAGCAAAGGAGGGGAGGGACAGCCCCAGCATTTT. Its protein is CASSKGGEGQPQHF. V usage is TRBV21-1 and J usage is TRBJ1-5. TRBV21-1 is listed as a pseudogene. This CDR3 comprises 14 residues.